Presented here are 28 T cell receptor beta chains from one specimen sequenced in a study of CD8 T cells in ankylosing spondylitis. TCRdb processed the 5' RACE reads anew with MiXCR; each CDR3 protein has one entry. The table shows 120,000 to 150,000 distinct CDR3 sequences, with 8% to 9% occurring only once. Sequencing was done on a sample of synovial fluid, either unsorted or a sorted T cell fraction (not recorded which). The receptors derive from a male donor with ankylosing spondylitis.

Ten or more counts support this clonotype. The chain carries TRBV6-5 and TRBJ2-1; D remains ambiguous. The CDR3 is made up of 12 amino acids. The V end was cut by 8 bases, the J end by 6 bases, with 11 bases between. The germline gives CDR1 MNHEY, CDR2 SVGAGI. The CDR3 DNA is TGTGCCAGCTGGCGGCCGGGCAATGAGCAGTTCTTC. It translates to CASWRPGNEQFF.

In its sample, this clonotype was seen a few times. The gene calls are TRBV20-1 and TRBJ2-1, with 9 bases lining up with TRBD2. The CDR3 totals 13 residues. CDR1 is DFQATT, CDR2 SNEGSKA, per germline (reference sequence). Trimming at V came to 7 bases and at J to 3 bases, leaving 4 bases not matched to a gene. Here the CDR3 DNA reads TGCAGTGGTACTAGCGGGCGCTACAATGAGCAGTTCTTC. This sequence encodes CSGTSGRYNEQFF.

Many counts were recorded for this clonotype. J is TRBJ1-4 and V is TRBV20-1; D gene ambiguous. Germline V gene lookup returns CDR1 DFQATT and CDR2 SNEGSKA (reference sequence). The V end lost 5 bases, the J end lost 5 bases, and 3 bases lay between the germline ends. The CDR3 sequence is 10 residues long. DNA of the CDR3: TGCAGTGCTTACAATGAAAAACTGTTTTTT. This codes for CSAYNEKLFF.

This clonotype was recorded many times. The genes are TRBV7-9 and TRBJ1-4; 12 nucleotides match TRBD1. This CDR3 comprises 17 residues. After removal of 5 bases from V and 7 bases from J, the junction contained 11 bases not matched to a gene. Germline CDR1 SEHNR, CDR2 FQNEAQ (reference sequence). CDR3 DNA sequence: TGTGCCAGCAGCCCCTTGCCGGGACAGGGGGCGAGTGAAAAACTGTTTTTT. It codes for CASSPLPGQGASEKLFF.

The V call is TRBV11-2, the J call TRBJ2-1; D is unclear. The CDR3 has 15 residues. The ends were cut back, 1 base at V and 2 bases at J, with 9 bases in the middle. CDR1 SGHAT and CDR2 FQNNGV come from the germline V gene. The CDR3 protein is CASSLGVGTYNEQFF. DNA of the CDR3: TGTGCCAGCAGCTTAGGGGTGGGTACCTACAATGAGCAGTTCTTC. The variable domain in full, completed from reference TRBV11-2 and TRBJ2-1, reads EAGVAQSPRYKIIEKRQSVAFWCNPISGHATLYWYQQILGQGPKLLIQFQNNGVVDDSQLPKDRFSAERLKGVDSTLKIQPAKLEDSAVYLCASSLGVGTYNEQFFGPGTRLTVL.

The sample holds many counts of this clonotype. The chain combines TRBV7-3 with TRBJ1-2; D may be TRBD1 (5 bases). The CDR3 is 14 residues long. Germline V lookup: CDR1 SGHTA, CDR2 FQGTGA. V was pared by 1 base and J by 7 bases, with 13 bases between. Written as DNA, the CDR3 is TGTGCCAGCAGCTTAAGATCGGGGGACGGTGGCTACACCTTC. Amino acids: CASSLRSGDGGYTF.

V usage is TRBV24-1 and J usage is TRBJ1-1, with D hard to call. V shed 7 bases and J shed 4 bases, with 18 bases lying between them. Germline CDR1 reads KGHDR; CDR2 reads SFDVKD. This CDR3 region has 15 residues. CDR3 nucleotide sequence: TGTGCCACCAGAGGACGGGCCGCAGATGGCACTGAAGCTTTCTTT. Its protein product is CATRGRAADGTEAFF.

This clonotype was picked up many times. V usage is TRBV20-1 and J usage is TRBJ1-4, with D possibly being TRBD1 (6 bases). This CDR3 comprises 13 residues. Per the germline V gene, CDR1 is DFQATT and CDR2 is SNEGSKA (reference sequence). Trimming removed 5 bases at V and 3 bases at J, with 10 bases between. As DNA, the CDR3 is TGCAGTGCTTGGACAGCCGCTAATGAAAAACTGTTTTTT. Its translation: CSAWTAANEKLFF.

This chain uses TRBV29-1 with TRBJ1-2; D is possibly TRBD1 (5 bases). Trimming stripped 3 bases from V and 6 bases from J, with 11 bases between. Germline CDR1 reads SQVTM; CDR2 reads ANQGSEA. CDR3 length: 12 amino acids. The CDR3 DNA reads TGCAGCGTTGAGGGGACTCAGAATGGCTACACCTTC. Amino acid sequence: CSVEGTQNGYTF.

There are a few counts of this clonotype. The rearrangement links TRBV10-3 to TRBJ2-1; TRBD1 might be the D (7 bases). The CDR3 extends over 13 amino acids. Trimming left V 7 bases short and J 7 bases short, with 14 bases between. Germline assignment: CDR1 ENHRY and CDR2 SYGVKD. Here the CDR3 DNA reads TGTGCCATCACTCAACAGGGGAGGAATGAGCAGTTCTTC. The encoded protein is CAITQQGRNEQFF.

At least ten counts were recorded for this clonotype. The V and J genes are TRBV20-1 and TRBJ2-1; the D call may be TRBD1 or TRBD2 (5 bases each). In germline, CDR1 is DFQATT, CDR2 SNEGSKA (reference sequence). With 5 bases removed from V and 6 bases from J, the gap between germline ends came to 14 bases. This CDR3 is 13 amino acids long. The chain's CDR3 is CSAPRGVFNEQFF. DNA of the CDR3: TGCAGTGCTCCTAGGGGAGTATTCAATGAGCAGTTCTTC.

This clonotype was found many times. This rearrangement joins TRBV6-5 to TRBJ2-2, with a tentative D call TRBD2 (6 bases). The CDR3 has 16 amino acids. Per the germline V gene, CDR1 is MNHEY and CDR2 is SVGAGI. Trimming shortened V by 0 bases and J by 0 bases, and 8 bases separated the two germline ends. CDR3 sequence reads: CASSYSPGANTGELFF. The CDR3 region has the DNA TGTGCCAGCAGTTACTCGCCGGGAGCGAACACCGGGGAGCTGTTTTTT.

The V call is TRBV5-1, the J call TRBJ2-3, with no clear D. Germline loops: CDR1 SGHRS, CDR2 YFSETQ. The CDR3 is 14 amino acids. V gave up 2 bases and J gave up 2 bases, with 9 bases separating them. The CDR3: CASSLGSPTDTQYF. The CDR3 coding sequence is TGCGCCAGCAGCTTAGGTAGCCCCACAGATACGCAGTATTTT.

The chain carries TRBV4-3 and TRBJ2-7, with 8 bases that match TRBD1. This CDR3 comprises 17 residues. CDR1 LGHNA and CDR2 YSLEER come from the germline V gene. Trimming took 0 bases from V and 1 from J; bases not matched to a gene: 8. This CDR3 reads CASSQDFPGQGSYEQYF. The CDR3 nucleotides are TGCGCCAGCAGCCAAGATTTCCCAGGACAGGGTTCCTACGAGCAGTACTTC.

The chain has TRBV7-1 and TRBJ2-3; 13 bases line up with TRBD2. TRBV7-1 is noted as an ORF with a role that remains uncertain. The CDR3 is made up of 23 amino acids. V lost 3 bases and J lost 0; bases outside the gene matches: 21. CDR3: CASSSQGRTSGRRGEGSTDTQYF. In DNA form, the CDR3 reads TGTGCCAGCAGCTCCCAGGGCCGGACTAGCGGGAGAAGGGGGGAAGGTAGCACAGATACGCAGTATTTT.

J is TRBJ2-6 and V is TRBV28; 8 bases map to TRBD1. Germline V lookup: CDR1 MDHEN, CDR2 SYDVKM. This CDR3 region has 17 residues. The V and J ends lost 1 base and 3 bases, in that order; junction bases with no gene match: 5. The CDR3 DNA reads TGTGCCAGCAGTTTATTAGCAGGGGGCAATGGGGCCAACGTCCTGACTTTC. Protein: CASSLLAGGNGANVLTF.

This clonotype was detected ten times or more. This chain connects TRBV7-2 to TRBJ2-5; no reliable D call. Germline CDR1 is SGHTA and CDR2 is FQGNSA. Deletions cut 5 bases from V and 2 bases from J, with 9 bases between. This CDR3 comprises 13 residues. CDR3 region: CASSLSWQETQYF. The CDR3 DNA reads as TGTGCCAGCAGCCTGTCTTGGCAAGAGACCCAGTACTTC. Full variable domain (remainder filled in from reference TRBV7-2 and TRBJ2-5): GAGVSQSPSNKVTEKGKDVELRCDPISGHTALYWYRQSLGQGLEFLIYFQGNSAPDKSGLPSDRFSAERTGGSVSTLTIQRTQQEDSAVYLCASSLSWQETQYFGPGTRLLVL.

The rearrangement links TRBV6-1 to TRBJ2-7; D uncertain. The V end was cut by 5 bases, the J end by 2 bases, with 10 bases between. The CDR3 is made up of 13 amino acids. In germline, CDR1 is MNHNS, CDR2 SASEGT. The CDR3 region is CASSRERTYEQYF. The CDR3 DNA reads TGTGCCAGCAGTCGCGAAAGGACCTACGAGCAGTACTTC.

This clonotype was seen at least ten times. This chain uses TRBV6-2 or TRBV6-3 with TRBJ1-1; D uncertain. V lost 0 bases and J 1 base, leaving 12 bases between the germline ends. CDR1 is MNHEY, CDR2 SVGEGT, per germline. The CDR3 consists of 16 residues. The chain's CDR3 is CASSYSIAATNTEAFF. The DNA of the CDR3 is TGTGCCAGCAGTTACTCGATCGCGGCTACGAACACTGAAGCTTTCTTT.

The J gene is TRBJ2-5, the V gene TRBV10-1; perhaps TRBD1 as D (7 bases). The V gene's germline CDR1 is WNHNN and CDR2 SYGVQD (reference sequence). The CDR3 consists of 15 residues. Deletions cut 2 bases from V and 5 bases from J, with 15 bases between. For the CDR3, the DNA is TGCGCCAGCAGTGAGAGGAGGGGGCGCCGGGAGACCCAGTACTTC. It yields the protein CASSERRGRRETQYF.

This chain connects TRBV20-1 to TRBJ2-7; D is perhaps TRBD1 or TRBD2 (5 bases each). The ends were cut back, 6 bases at V and 2 bases at J, with 17 bases in the middle. This CDR3 is built from 14 residues. Germline V gene data show CDR1 as DFQATT and CDR2 as SNEGSKA (reference sequence). The CDR3 coding sequence is TGCAGTGCGACGGGGCAATATGGAGCCTACGAGCAGTACTTC. Protein sequence: CSATGQYGAYEQYF.

This clonotype was detected only a few times. The gene calls are TRBV15 and TRBJ2-3; 9 nucleotides line up with TRBD2. Germline V lookup: CDR1 LNHNV, CDR2 YYDKDF (reference sequence). The CDR3 spans 16 residues. Trimming took 0 bases from V and 1 from J; bases not matched to a gene: 2. CDR3 coding DNA: TGTGCCACCAGCAGAGAACAGCGGGGGGGCACAGATACGCAGTATTTT. This gives the protein CATSREQRGGTDTQYF. Based on the CDR3 plus reference TRBV15 and TRBJ2-3, the full variable domain is DAMVIQNPRYQVTQFGKPVTLSCSQTLNHNVMYWYQQKSSQAPKLLFHYYDKDFNNEADTPDNFQSRRPNTSFCFLDIRSPGLGDTAMYLCATSREQRGGTDTQYFGPGTRLTVL.

J is TRBJ2-3 and V is TRBV2; D unresolved. V lost 3 bases and J 1 base, leaving 2 bases between the germline ends. The CDR3 covers 12 residues. Germline V lookup: CDR1 SNHLY, CDR2 FYNNEI. Written as DNA, the CDR3 is TGTGCCAGCAGTGACCGCACAGATACGCAGTATTTT. Its translation is CASSDRTDTQYF.

This clonotype was observed a handful of times. V is TRBV4-3 and J is TRBJ2-1, with a weak D call TRBD2 (7 bases). Germline CDR1 reads LGHNA; CDR2 reads YSLEER. V was clipped by 4 bases and J by 2 bases, with 15 bases between them. The CDR3 covers 16 residues. CDR3: CASSRKGGGPYNEQFF. The CDR3 bases are TGCGCCAGCAGCCGAAAGGGGGGGGGACCCTACAATGAGCAGTTCTTC.

This clonotype came up many times. The chain has TRBV11-2 and TRBJ2-5; 8 bases line up with TRBD2. Germline V CDR1 and CDR2: SGHAT, FQNNGV. This CDR3 is 11 amino acids long. The V and J ends lost 5 bases and 9 bases, in that order; junction bases with no gene match: 2. The CDR3 reads CASSPGRAQYF. For the CDR3, the DNA is TGTGCCAGCAGCCCCGGGAGGGCCCAGTACTTC.

This clonotype was seen a few times. This rearrangement joins TRBV18 to TRBJ2-2; D is uncertain. This CDR3 is 14 amino acids long. Trimming removed 0 bases at V and 3 bases at J, with 5 bases between. The V gene's germline CDR1 is KGHSH and CDR2 LQKENI. The CDR3: CASSPPSYTGELFF. CDR3 nucleotide sequence: TGTGCCAGCTCACCACCGAGCTACACCGGGGAGCTGTTTTTT.

This clonotype has a handful of counts. The CDR3 nucleotides are TGTGCCAGCAGTTACTCTGACTTTGAAGCTTTCTTT. It translates to CASSYSDFEAFF. The V gene is TRBV6-6, the J gene TRBJ1-1; unclear D gene. Germline CDR1 and CDR2: MNHNY and SVGAGI (reference sequence). V lost 0 bases, J lost 7 bases, and 6 bases lay in between. The CDR3 is 12 amino acids.

This rearrangement joins TRBV5-4 to TRBJ2-1; 7 bases align to TRBD2. Trimming removed 0 bases from V and 7 bases from J; junction bases left unmatched: 7. This CDR3 is 15 amino acids long. Germline values: CDR1 SGHNT, CDR2 YYREEE (reference sequence). CDR3 coding DNA: TGTGCCAGCAGCTTGGGGCTAGCGGATACAAATGAGCAGTTCTTC. Protein product: CASSLGLADTNEQFF.